This T cell receptor (beta chain) derives from a study of early T cells in non-severe SARS-CoV-2 infection. Study details: Bulk RNA from unsorted whole blood was sequenced; chains were unpaired. Overall study findings and caveats: Database matching using VDJdb favored anti-spike CD8 responses, with private and CD4 specificities left missing.

In the library, individual cDNA molecules carried attached unique molecular identifiers. TCRdb used MiXCR to reprocess the 5' RACE reads, holding one entry per CDR3 protein. The table shows 95,000 to 110,000 distinct CDR3 sequences, with roughly 10% occurring only once. Germline V lookup: CDR1 MDHEN, CDR2 SYDVKM. Trimming cost V 7 bases and J 4 bases; bases outside gene matches: 7. The CDR3 covers 14 residues. With respect to this clonotype: Its cognate antigen is unknown.

This clonotype was obtained from an adult who was a healthcare worker with PCR-confirmed SARS-CoV-2 infection or an uninfected control (not recorded which). Material: whole blood. The chain employs TRBV28 and TRBJ2-1; 7 positions match TRBD2. CDR3 DNA sequence: TGTGCCAGCACCTCGACTAGCCGTTACAATGAGCAGTTCTTC. It codes for CASTSTSRYNEQFF.